This passage covers 2 T cell receptor beta chains from one sample sequenced in a study of blood T cell repertoires in COVID-19. Data came from immunoSEQ multiplex PCR; TCRdb stores just in-frame clones and leaves some out. The profile shows about 300,000 clones, 90% of them singletons. The material sequenced was PBMCs or T cells enriched from blood (not recorded which). These receptors all stem from a woman younger than 30 with acute COVID-19.

V and J are TRBV7-9 and TRBJ2-2, with D maybe TRBD1 (5 bases). V lost 4 bases, J lost 4 bases, and 19 bases lay in between. The germline gives CDR1 SEHNR, CDR2 FQNEAQ (reference sequence). This CDR3 is built from 17 residues. CDR3 sequence (DNA): TGTGCCAGCAGCTCCCCCAACTCCCCCCAGGGCACCGGGGAGCTGTTTTTT. It codes for CASSSPNSPQGTGELFF.

The rearrangement uses TRBV7-3 and TRBJ2-7; possible D gene TRBD1, 5 bases. Germline CDR1 SGHTA, CDR2 FQGTGA. Trimming stripped 5 bases from V and 6 bases from J, with 11 bases between. The CDR3 loop spans 12 amino acids. CDR3 residues: CASSTDSGEQYF. The CDR3 DNA is TGTGCCAGCAGCACCGACAGTGGCGAGCAGTACTTC.